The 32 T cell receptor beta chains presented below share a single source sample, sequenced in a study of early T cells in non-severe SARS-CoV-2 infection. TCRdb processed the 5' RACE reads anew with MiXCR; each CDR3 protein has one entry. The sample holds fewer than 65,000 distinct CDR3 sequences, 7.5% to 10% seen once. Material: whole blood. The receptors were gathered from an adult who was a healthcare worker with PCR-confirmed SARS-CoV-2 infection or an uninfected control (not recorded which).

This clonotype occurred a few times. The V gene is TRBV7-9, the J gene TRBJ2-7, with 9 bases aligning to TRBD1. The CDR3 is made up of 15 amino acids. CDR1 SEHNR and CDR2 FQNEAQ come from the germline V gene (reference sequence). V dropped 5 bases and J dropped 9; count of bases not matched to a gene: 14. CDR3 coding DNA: TGTGCCAGCAGCCAGACCGGGACAGGGAGTAATTGGCAGTACGTC. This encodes CASSQTGTGSNWQYV.

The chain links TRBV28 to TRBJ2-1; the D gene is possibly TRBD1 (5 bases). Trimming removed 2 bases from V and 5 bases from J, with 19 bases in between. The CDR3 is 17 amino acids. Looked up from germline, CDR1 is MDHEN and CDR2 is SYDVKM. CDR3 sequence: CASSLLSGFSGDNEQFF. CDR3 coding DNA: TGTGCCAGCAGTTTACTCTCAGGGTTTTCAGGTGACAATGAGCAGTTCTTC.

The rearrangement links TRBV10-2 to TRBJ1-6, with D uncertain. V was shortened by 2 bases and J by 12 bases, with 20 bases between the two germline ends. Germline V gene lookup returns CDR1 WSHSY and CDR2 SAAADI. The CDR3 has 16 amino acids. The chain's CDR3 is CASSEGLFPGSEPLHF. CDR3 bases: TGCGCCAGCAGTGAGGGTTTGTTCCCGGGATCAGAACCCCTCCACTTT.

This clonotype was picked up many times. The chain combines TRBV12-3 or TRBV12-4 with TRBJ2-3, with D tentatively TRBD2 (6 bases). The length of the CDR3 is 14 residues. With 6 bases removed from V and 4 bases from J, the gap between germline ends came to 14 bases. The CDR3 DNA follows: TGTGCCAGCAGCCAAGGACTAAACTCAGATACGCAGTATTTT. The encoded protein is CASSQGLNSDTQYF.

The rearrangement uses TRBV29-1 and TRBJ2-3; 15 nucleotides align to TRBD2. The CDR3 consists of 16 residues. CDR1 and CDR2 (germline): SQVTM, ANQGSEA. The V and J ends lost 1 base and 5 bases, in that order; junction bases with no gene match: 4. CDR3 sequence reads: CSVEGTSGGEQDTQYF. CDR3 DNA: TGCAGCGTTGAAGGGACTAGCGGGGGGGAGCAAGATACGCAGTATTTT.

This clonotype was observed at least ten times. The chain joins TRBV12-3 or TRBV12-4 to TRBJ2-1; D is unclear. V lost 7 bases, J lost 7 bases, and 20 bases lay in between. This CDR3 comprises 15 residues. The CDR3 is CASKDRLKSLNEQFF. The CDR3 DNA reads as TGTGCCAGCAAAGACCGGTTAAAGTCTCTTAATGAGCAGTTCTTC.

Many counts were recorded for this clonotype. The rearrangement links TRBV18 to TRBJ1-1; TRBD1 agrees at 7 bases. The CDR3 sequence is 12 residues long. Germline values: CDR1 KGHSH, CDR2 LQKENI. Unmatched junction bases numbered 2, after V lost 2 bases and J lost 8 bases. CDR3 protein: CASSPTGVEAFF. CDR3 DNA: TGTGCCAGCTCACCAACAGGGGTCGAAGCTTTCTTT.

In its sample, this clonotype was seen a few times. CDR3 region: CASTKTPGTGYNEQFF. The DNA for the CDR3 is TGTGCCAGCACCAAAACTCCCGGGACAGGGTACAATGAGCAGTTCTTC. The chain joins TRBV7-7 to TRBJ2-1; 9 bases line up with TRBD1. This CDR3 has 16 amino acids. CDR1 is SSHAT and CDR2 is FNYEAQ in the germline V gene (reference sequence). The V gene end was trimmed by 7 bases and the J gene end by 4 bases; junction bases not matched to a gene: 11.

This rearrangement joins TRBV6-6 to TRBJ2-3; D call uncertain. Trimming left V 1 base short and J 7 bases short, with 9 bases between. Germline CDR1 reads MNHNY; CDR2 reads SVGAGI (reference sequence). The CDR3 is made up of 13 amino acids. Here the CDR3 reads CASSYFGSHTQYF. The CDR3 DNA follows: TGTGCCAGCAGTTACTTTGGGTCACATACGCAGTATTTT.

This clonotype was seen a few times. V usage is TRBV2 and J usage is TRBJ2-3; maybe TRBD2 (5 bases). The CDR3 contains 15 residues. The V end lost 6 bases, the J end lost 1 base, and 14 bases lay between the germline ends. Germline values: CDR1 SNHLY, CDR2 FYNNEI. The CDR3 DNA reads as TGTGCCAGCAGATCCAAGGACTTGGGCACAGATACGCAGTATTTT. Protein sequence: CASRSKDLGTDTQYF.

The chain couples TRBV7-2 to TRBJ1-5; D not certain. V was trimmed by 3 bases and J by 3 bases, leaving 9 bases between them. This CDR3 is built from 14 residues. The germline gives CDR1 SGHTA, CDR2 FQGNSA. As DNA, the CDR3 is TGTGCCAGCAGCTTTGCAGGCCTCAATCAGCCCCAGCATTTT. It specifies CASSFAGLNQPQHF. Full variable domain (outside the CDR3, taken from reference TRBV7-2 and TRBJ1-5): GAGVSQSPSNKVTEKGKDVELRCDPISGHTALYWYRQSLGQGLEFLIYFQGNSAPDKSGLPSDRFSAERTGGSVSTLTIQRTQQEDSAVYLCASSFAGLNQPQHFGDGTRLSIL.

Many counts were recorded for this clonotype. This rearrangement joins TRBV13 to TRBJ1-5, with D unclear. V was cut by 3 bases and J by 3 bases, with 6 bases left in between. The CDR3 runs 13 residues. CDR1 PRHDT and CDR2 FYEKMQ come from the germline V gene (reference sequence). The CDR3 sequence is CASSFRINQPQHF. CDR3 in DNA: TGTGCCAGCAGCTTCAGGATCAATCAGCCCCAGCATTTT.

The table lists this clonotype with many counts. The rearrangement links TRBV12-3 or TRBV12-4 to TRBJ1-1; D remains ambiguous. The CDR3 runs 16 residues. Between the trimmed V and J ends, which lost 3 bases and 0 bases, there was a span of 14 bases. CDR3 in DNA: TGTGCCAGCAGTTTTATCATCGGCGTGATGAACACTGAAGCTTTCTTT. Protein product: CASSFIIGVMNTEAFF.

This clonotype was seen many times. CDR3 amino acids: CASSLGGVSTEAFF. CDR3 in DNA: TGTGCCAGCAGCTTAGGAGGAGTCAGCACTGAAGCTTTCTTT. This chain links TRBV11-3 with TRBJ1-1; D remains unclear. The CDR3 sequence is 14 residues long. In germline, CDR1 is SGHNT, CDR2 YENEEA. V dropped 1 base and J dropped 4 bases, with 10 bases sitting between them.

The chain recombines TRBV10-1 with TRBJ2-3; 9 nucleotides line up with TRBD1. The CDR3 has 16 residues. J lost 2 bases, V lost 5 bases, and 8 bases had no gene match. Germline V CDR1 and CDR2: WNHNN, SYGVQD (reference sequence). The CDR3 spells CASSRHRTGDTDTQYF. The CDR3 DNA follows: TGCGCCAGCAGTCGCCATCGGACAGGGGACACAGATACGCAGTATTTT.

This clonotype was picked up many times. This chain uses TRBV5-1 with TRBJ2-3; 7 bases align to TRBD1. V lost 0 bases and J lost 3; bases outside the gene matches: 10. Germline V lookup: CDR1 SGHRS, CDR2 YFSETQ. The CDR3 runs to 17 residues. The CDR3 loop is CASSLAPGTEVTDTQYF. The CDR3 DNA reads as TGCGCCAGCAGCTTGGCCCCCGGGACAGAGGTTACAGATACGCAGTATTTT.

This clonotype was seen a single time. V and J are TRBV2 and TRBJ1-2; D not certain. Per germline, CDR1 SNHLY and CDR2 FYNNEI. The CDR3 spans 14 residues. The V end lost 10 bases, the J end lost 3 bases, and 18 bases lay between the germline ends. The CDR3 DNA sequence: TGTGCCATACCATCGCCGGGCCAGCACTATGGCTACACCTTC. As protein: CAIPSPGQHYGYTF.

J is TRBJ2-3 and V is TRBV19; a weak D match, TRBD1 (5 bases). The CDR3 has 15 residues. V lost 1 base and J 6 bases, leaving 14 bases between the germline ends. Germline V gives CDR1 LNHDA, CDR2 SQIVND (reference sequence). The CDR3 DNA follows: TGTGCCAGTAGTATAGCCCCAGGGTTTTCGGATACGCAGTATTTT. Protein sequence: CASSIAPGFSDTQYF.

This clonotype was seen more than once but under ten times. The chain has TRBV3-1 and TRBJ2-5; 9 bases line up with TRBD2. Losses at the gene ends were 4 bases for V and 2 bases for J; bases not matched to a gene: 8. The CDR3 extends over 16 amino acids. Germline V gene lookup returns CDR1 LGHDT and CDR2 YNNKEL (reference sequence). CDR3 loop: CASSPRAGGRQETQYF. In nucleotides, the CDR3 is TGTGCCAGCAGCCCGAGAGCGGGGGGACGGCAAGAGACCCAGTACTTC.

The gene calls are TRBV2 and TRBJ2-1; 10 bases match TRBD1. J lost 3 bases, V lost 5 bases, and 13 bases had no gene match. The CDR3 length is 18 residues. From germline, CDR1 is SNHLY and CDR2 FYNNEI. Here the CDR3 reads CASSQGGQGLTHYNEQFF. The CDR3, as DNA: TGTGCCAGCAGTCAGGGGGGACAGGGGCTGACTCACTACAATGAGCAGTTCTTC.

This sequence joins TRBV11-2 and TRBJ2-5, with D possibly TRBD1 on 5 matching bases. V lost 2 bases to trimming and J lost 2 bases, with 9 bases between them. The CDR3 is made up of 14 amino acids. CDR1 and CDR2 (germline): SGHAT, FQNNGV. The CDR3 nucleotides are TGTGCCAGCAGCTTAAGCAGGGCGCAAGAGACCCAGTACTTC. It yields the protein CASSLSRAQETQYF.

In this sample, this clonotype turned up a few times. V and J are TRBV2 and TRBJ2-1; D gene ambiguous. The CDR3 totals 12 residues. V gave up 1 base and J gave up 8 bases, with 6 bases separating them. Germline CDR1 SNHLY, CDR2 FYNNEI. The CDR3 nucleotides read TGTGCCAGCAGTGAAGAGGGTTATGAGCAGTTCTTC. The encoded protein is CASSEEGYEQFF.

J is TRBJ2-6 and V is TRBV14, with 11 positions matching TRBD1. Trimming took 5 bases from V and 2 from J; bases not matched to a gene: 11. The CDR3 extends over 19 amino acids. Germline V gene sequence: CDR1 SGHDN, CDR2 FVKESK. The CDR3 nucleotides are TGTGCCAGCAGCTTAGTTTATCGGACAGGGGGCACTGGGGCCAACGTCCTGACTTTC. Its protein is CASSLVYRTGGTGANVLTF. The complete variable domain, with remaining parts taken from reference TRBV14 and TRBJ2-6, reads EAGVTQFPSHSVIEKGQTVTLRCDPISGHDNLYWYRRVMGKEIKFLLHFVKESKQDESGMPNNRFLAERTGGTYSTLKVQPAELEDSGVYFCASSLVYRTGGTGANVLTFGAGSRLTVL.

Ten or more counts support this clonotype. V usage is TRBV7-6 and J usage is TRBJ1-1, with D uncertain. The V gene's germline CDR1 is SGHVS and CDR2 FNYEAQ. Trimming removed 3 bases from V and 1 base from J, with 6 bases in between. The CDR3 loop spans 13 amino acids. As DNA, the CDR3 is TGTGCCAGCAGCTTTACAGCGAACACTGAAGCTTTCTTT. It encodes CASSFTANTEAFF.

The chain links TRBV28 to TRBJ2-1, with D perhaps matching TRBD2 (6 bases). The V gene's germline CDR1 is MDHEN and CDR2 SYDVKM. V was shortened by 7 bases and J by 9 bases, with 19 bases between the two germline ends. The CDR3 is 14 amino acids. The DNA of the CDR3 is TGTGCCAGCACTGGGACTTCCTTTCTGCCTGAGCAGTTCTTC. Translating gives CASTGTSFLPEQFF.

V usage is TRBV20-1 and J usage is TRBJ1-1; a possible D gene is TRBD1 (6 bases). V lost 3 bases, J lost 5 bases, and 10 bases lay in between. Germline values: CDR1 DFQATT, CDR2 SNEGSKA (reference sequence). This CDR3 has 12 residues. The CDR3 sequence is CSASGGPTEAFF. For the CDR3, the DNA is TGCAGTGCTAGTGGGGGGCCTACTGAAGCTTTCTTT.

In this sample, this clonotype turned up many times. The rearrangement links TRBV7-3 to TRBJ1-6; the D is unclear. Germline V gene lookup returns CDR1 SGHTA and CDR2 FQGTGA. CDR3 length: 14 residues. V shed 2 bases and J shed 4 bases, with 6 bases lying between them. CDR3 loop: CASSLSGYNSPLHF. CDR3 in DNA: TGTGCCAGCAGCTTATCGGGATATAATTCACCCCTCCACTTT.

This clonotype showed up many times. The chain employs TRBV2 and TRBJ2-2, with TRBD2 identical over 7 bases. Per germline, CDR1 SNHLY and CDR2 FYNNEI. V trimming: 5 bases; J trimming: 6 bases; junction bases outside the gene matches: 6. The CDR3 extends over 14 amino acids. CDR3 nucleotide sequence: TGTGCCAGCAGTCAACGAACTAGCGCCGGGGAGCTGTTTTTT. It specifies CASSQRTSAGELFF.

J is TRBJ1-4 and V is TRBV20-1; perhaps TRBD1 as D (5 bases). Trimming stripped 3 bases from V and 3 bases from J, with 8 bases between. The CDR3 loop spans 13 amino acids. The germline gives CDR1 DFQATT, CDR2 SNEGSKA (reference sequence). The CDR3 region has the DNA TGCAGTGCTAGCCCGGGGCCTAATGAAAAACTGTTTTTT. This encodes CSASPGPNEKLFF.

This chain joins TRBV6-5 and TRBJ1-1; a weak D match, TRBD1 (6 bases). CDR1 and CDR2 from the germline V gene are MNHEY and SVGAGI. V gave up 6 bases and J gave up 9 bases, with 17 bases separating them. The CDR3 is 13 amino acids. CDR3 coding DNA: TGTGCCAGCAGCCGGGACACCGATCTGAAAGCTTTCTTT. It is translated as CASSRDTDLKAFF.

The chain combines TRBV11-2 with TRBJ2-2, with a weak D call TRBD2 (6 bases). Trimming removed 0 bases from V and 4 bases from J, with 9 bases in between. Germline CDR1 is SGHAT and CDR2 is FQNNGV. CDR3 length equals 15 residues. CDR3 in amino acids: CASSLDGGRTGELFF. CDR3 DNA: TGTGCCAGCAGCTTAGACGGGGGACGCACCGGGGAGCTGTTTTTT.

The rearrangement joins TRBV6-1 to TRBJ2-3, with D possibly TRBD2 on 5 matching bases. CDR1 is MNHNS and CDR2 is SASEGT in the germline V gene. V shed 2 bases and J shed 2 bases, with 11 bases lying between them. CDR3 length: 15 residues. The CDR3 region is CASSERRTLTDTQYF. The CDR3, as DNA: TGTGCCAGCAGTGAACGCCGGACTCTCACAGATACGCAGTATTTT.